The 15 T cell receptor beta chains given below trace back to one sample, sequenced in a study of beta chain features in type 1 diabetes. Broader study findings: TCRB CDR3s from Type 1 diabetes patients were moderately but significantly shorter in all four CD4+ subsets.

For these TCRs, the target antigens are not known. The sequenced template was cDNA made from the entire isolated RNA. TCRdb keeps only in-frame clones here, not all; method: immunoSEQ multiplex PCR. The data hold 300,000 to 400,000 clones, with less than 15% observed a single time. Sequencing input: naive CD4+ T cells from blood. These receptor sequences come from a woman younger than 35 with type 1 diabetes.

The CDR3 reads CASSEPGQGITGELFF. DNA of the CDR3: TGTGCCAGCAGCGAACCGGGACAGGGGATCACCGGGGAGCTGTTTTTT. The chain recombines TRBV25-1 with TRBJ2-2; 10 bases align to TRBD1. Germline V gene data show CDR1 as MGHDK and CDR2 as SYGVNS. The CDR3 totals 16 residues. V was clipped by 6 bases and J by 4 bases; unmatched bases: 8. Variable domain in full (rest from reference TRBV25-1 and TRBJ2-2): EADIYQTPRYLVIGTGKKITLECSQTMGHDKMYWYQQDPGMELHLIHYSYGVNSTEKGDLSSESTVSRIRTEHFPLTLESARPSHTSQYLCASSEPGQGITGELFFGEGSRLTVL.

The chain joins TRBV28 to TRBJ1-5; D uncertain. This CDR3 comprises 13 residues. The V gene's germline CDR1 is MDHEN and CDR2 SYDVKM. V lost 3 bases and J 6 bases, leaving 9 bases between the germline ends. CDR3 DNA sequence: TGTGCCAGCAGTTTCTCATCGGGTCAGCCCCAGCATTTT. Translating it yields CASSFSSGQPQHF.

This clone has just a few counts. The chain employs TRBV7-2 and TRBJ2-7; a weak D match, TRBD2 (5 bases). The CDR3 consists of 15 residues. Between the trimmed V and J ends, which lost 1 base and 3 bases, there was a span of 13 bases. CDR1 and CDR2 (germline): SGHTA, FQGNSA. CDR3 in amino acids: CASSLVGGGRYEQYV. In nucleotides, the CDR3 is TGTGCCAGCAGCTTAGTCGGCGGAGGTCGCTACGAGCAGTACGTC.

This clone was seen only a few times. The gene calls are TRBV29-1 and TRBJ2-1; a weak D match, TRBD1 (6 bases). There are 14 residues in the CDR3. Germline V lookup: CDR1 SQVTM, CDR2 ANQGSEA. Trimming removed 3 bases from V and 9 bases from J, with 18 bases in between. The CDR3 DNA reads TGCAGCGTTGATAAGGGCCCGGGACAAAGTGAGCAGTTCTTC. It is translated as CSVDKGPGQSEQFF.

The chain uses TRBV7-6 and TRBJ1-5; D possibly corresponds to TRBD1 (5 bases). The V gene's germline CDR1 is SGHVS and CDR2 FNYEAQ. This CDR3 is built from 13 residues. V was clipped by 8 bases and J by 2 bases, with 10 bases between them. The CDR3 region is CASGPRGNQPQHF. CDR3 nucleotide sequence: TGTGCCAGCGGCCCCAGGGGCAATCAGCCCCAGCATTTT. The full variable domain, with the rest looked up from reference TRBV7-6 and TRBJ1-5, is GAGVSQSPRYKVTKRGQDVALRCDPISGHVSLYWYRQALGQGPEFLTYFNYEAQQDKSGLPNDRFSAERPEGSISTLTIQRTEQRDSAMYRCASGPRGNQPQHFGDGTRLSIL.

In this sample, this clone turned up a few times. The rearrangement joins TRBV7-2 to TRBJ2-1; D call uncertain. The CDR3 runs 13 residues. The germline V and J ends were trimmed by 5 bases and 4 bases, with 9 bases remaining between them. Germline V CDR1 and CDR2: SGHTA, FQGNSA. The CDR3 loop reads CASSPNYYNEQFF. Written as DNA, the CDR3 is TGTGCCAGCAGCCCCAACTATTACAATGAGCAGTTCTTC.

This clone was observed a handful of times. The chain couples TRBV7-2 to TRBJ2-1; 8 nucleotides line up with TRBD2. Germline assignment: CDR1 SGHTA and CDR2 FQGNSA. CDR3 size: 15 residues. V lost 5 bases and J lost 7; bases outside the gene matches: 10. CDR3 in amino acids: CASSPLAGGWNEQFF. Here the CDR3 DNA reads TGTGCCAGCAGCCCCCTAGCGGGTGGTTGGAATGAGCAGTTCTTC.

There are a few counts of this clone. This chain uses TRBV4-1 with TRBJ1-2, with D perhaps TRBD1 (6 bases). V was trimmed by 0 bases and J by 8 bases, leaving 22 bases between them. CDR3 length: 17 amino acids. Germline loops: CDR1 MGHRA, CDR2 YSYEKL. DNA for the CDR3: TGCGCCAGCAGCCAAGAGGGTACAGGACAGCCTTTCGGGGGCTACACCTTC. Protein sequence: CASSQEGTGQPFGGYTF.

This clone appeared a few times. The CDR3 DNA follows: TGTGCCAGCACCCCAAGGAGTGCGCAAGAGACCCAGTACTTC. This encodes CASTPRSAQETQYF. The V call is TRBV7-2, the J call TRBJ2-5; D not certain. Trimming took off 7 bases at V and 2 bases at J, with 14 bases between the two ends. Germline V gene sequence: CDR1 SGHTA, CDR2 FQGNSA. This CDR3 spans 14 amino acids.

This clone was observed a handful of times. The J gene is TRBJ2-2, the V gene TRBV2; TRBD1 is a possible D gene (6 bases). V lost 7 bases and J lost 8, with 23 bases in between. Germline values: CDR1 SNHLY, CDR2 FYNNEI. The CDR3 loop spans 16 amino acids. CDR3 protein: CASNRNRDLSLGELFF. The CDR3 coding sequence is TGTGCCAGCAACCGAAACAGGGACCTTAGTCTTGGGGAGCTGTTTTTT.

The sample holds a few counts of this clone. This chain uses TRBV5-4 with TRBJ2-1; 9 bases are a match to TRBD1. The CDR3 sequence is 15 residues long. The V and J ends lost 1 base and 4 bases, in that order; junction bases with no gene match: 3. Germline CDR1 SGHNT, CDR2 YYREEE (reference sequence). The DNA for the CDR3 is TGTGCCAGCAGCTTGACAGGGGGCCCGTACAATGAGCAGTTCTTC. Protein sequence: CASSLTGGPYNEQFF.

CDR3 residues: CSVDTIGGGYTF. CDR3 coding DNA: TGCAGCGTTGATACGATAGGGGGAGGCTACACCTTC. The V call is TRBV29-1, the J call TRBJ1-2; D is perhaps TRBD1 (6 bases). The CDR3 covers 12 residues. Trimming pared 3 bases from V and 8 bases from J, leaving 13 bases between. CDR1 and CDR2 (germline): SQVTM, ANQGSEA.

This clone occurred once. This chain links TRBV11-3 with TRBJ2-3; D gene ambiguous. V was pared by 0 bases and J by 3 bases, with 4 bases between. Germline CDR1 SGHNT, CDR2 YENEEA. The CDR3 runs 13 residues. CDR3 residues: CASSLELTDTQYF. In DNA form, the CDR3 reads TGTGCCAGCAGCTTAGAACTGACAGATACGCAGTATTTT.

J is TRBJ2-7 and V is TRBV7-8; 8 bases map to TRBD2. CDR1 SGHVS and CDR2 FQNEAQ come from the germline V gene. CDR3 length equals 17 residues. The V segment lost 1 base and the J segment 0 bases; nucleotides outside the gene matches: 8. Here the CDR3 reads CASSLGGRGRSSYEQYF. DNA of the CDR3: TGTGCCAGCAGCTTAGGGGGTCGCGGGAGGAGCTCCTACGAGCAGTACTTC.

The V and J genes are TRBV6-5 and TRBJ2-7; 8 bases agree with TRBD1. Germline V lookup: CDR1 MNHEY, CDR2 SVGAGI. V trimming: 5 bases; J trimming: 7 bases; junction bases outside the gene matches: 10. The CDR3 sequence is 14 residues long. The CDR3 is CASSGSPDREEQYV. For the CDR3, the DNA is TGTGCCAGCAGTGGTTCCCCGGACAGGGAGGAGCAGTACGTC.